This entry lists 5 T cell receptor beta chains sequenced from one sample in a study of cytomegalovirus exposure and HLA in healthy donors. PCR used 60 Vbeta primers and 13 Jbeta primers. The protocol was immunoSEQ multiplex PCR, while the TCRdb copy is restricted to in-frame clones and leaves out a portion. The sample shows approximately 150,000 clones, 84% of them seen only once. Sequenced material: PBMCs. These TCRs come from a man in his thirties or forties in good health and CMV-seronegative.

Only one count was recorded for this clone. The chain links TRBV9 to TRBJ2-1; TRBD1 agrees at 7 bases. The CDR3 has 17 amino acids. Unmatched junction bases numbered 14, after V lost 0 bases and J lost 8 bases. In germline, CDR1 is SGDLS, CDR2 YYNGEE. The CDR3 sequence: CASSVGTGVAAGHEQFF. In nucleotides, the CDR3 is TGTGCCAGCAGCGTAGGAACAGGGGTCGCCGCCGGCCATGAGCAGTTCTTC.

This chain uses TRBV18 with TRBJ2-6; tentative D call: TRBD2 (6 bases). The CDR3 consists of 17 residues. The germline V gene has CDR1 KGHSH and CDR2 LQKENI. V was shortened by 3 bases and J by 1 base, with 13 bases between the two germline ends. Written as DNA, the CDR3 is TGTGCCAGCTCACCGGTGGGGACTCGTTCTGGGGCCAACGTCCTGACTTTC. It encodes CASSPVGTRSGANVLTF.

The V gene is TRBV27, the J gene TRBJ1-1; possibly TRBD1 for D (6 bases). V shed 2 bases and J shed 3 bases, with 10 bases lying between them. The CDR3 sequence is 14 residues long. Looked up from germline, CDR1 is MNHEY and CDR2 is SMNVEV (reference sequence). CDR3 sequence: CASSLPGHHTEAFF. Written as DNA, the CDR3 is TGTGCCAGCAGTTTACCGGGACACCACACTGAAGCTTTCTTT.

The J gene is TRBJ2-7, the V gene TRBV6-6; the D gene is possibly TRBD1 (5 bases). Germline values: CDR1 MNHNY, CDR2 SVGAGI (reference sequence). Between the trimmed V and J ends, which lost 0 bases and 3 bases, there was a span of 9 bases. CDR3 size: 14 residues. CDR3 amino acids: CASSYSTESYEQYF. The CDR3 DNA reads TGTGCCAGCAGTTACTCGACAGAGAGCTACGAGCAGTACTTC.

This sequence joins TRBV7-9 and TRBJ1-5, with 8 bases lining up with TRBD1. CDR3 size: 14 residues. CDR1 is SEHNR and CDR2 is FQNEAQ in the germline V gene (reference sequence). V trimming: 6 bases; J trimming: 3 bases; junction bases outside the gene matches: 4. Written as DNA, the CDR3 is TGTGCCAGCAGGCTACAGGGGGACAATCAGCCCCAGCATTTT. As protein: CASRLQGDNQPQHF.